Listed below are T cell receptor beta chains from one sample, sequenced in a study of shared clonotypes between healthy human individuals. Profiling relied on immunoSEQ multiplex PCR, and the TCRdb table lists in-frame clones only, not all of them. Here the sample spans over 2 million clones, just under 95% being singletons. The sample comprised naive CD4+ T cells from PBMCs. The receptors originated from a man between 18 and 29 years old in good health. Some clones in this sample may be carry-over from other donors' samples. CDR3s include the opening cysteine and the closing phenylalanine or tryptophan. D genes are given only for firm matches. Expanded clones get a size class; other rows say once, few or many, or leave the size out.

>TRBV5-1|TRBJ2-5|TRBD1|-
TGCGCCAGCAGCTTGGTACCGGGACAGGGGTACCAAGAGACCCAGTACTTC
CASSLVPGQGYQETQYF
>TRBV6-6|TRBJ1-2|-|-
TGTGCCAGCAGTTACTCGGCTCTCCGGGGCTATGGCTACACCTTC
CASSYSALRGYGYTF
>TRBV7-8|TRBJ2-7|-|-
TGTGCCAGCAGCTTAGTGGTTCAGTACGAGCAGTACTTC
CASSLVVQYEQYF
>TRBV7-9|TRBJ2-3|-|-
TGTGCCAGCAGCAATTCACTAGAAACAGATACGCAGTATTTT
CASSNSLETDTQYF
>TRBV7-3|TRBJ2-2|-|-
TGTGCCAGCAGCCCCCAAGCAGGACGGGGGTACACCGGGGAGCTGTTTTTT
CASSPQAGRGYTGELFF
>TRBV5-1|TRBJ2-7|TRBD1|-
TGCGCCAGCAGCCCAGGACAGGGGGGCTACGAGCAGTACTTC
CASSPGQGGYEQYF
>TRBV15|TRBJ2-1|-|-
TGTGCCACCAGCAGGGGACGCAATGAGCAGTTCTTC
CATSRGRNEQFF
>TRBV4-2|TRBJ1-3|-|-
TGTGCCAGCAGCCAAAACTCTGGAAACACCATATATTTT
CASSQNSGNTIYF
>TRBV5-8|TRBJ1-3|-|-
TGTGCCGGAATCCTACCTTACTCTGGAAACACCATATATTTT
CAGILPYSGNTIYF
>TRBV5-6|TRBJ2-7|TRBD1|-
TGTGCCAGCAGCTTGGAGACAGGGGGATACGAGCAGTACTTC
CASSLETGGYEQYF
>TRBV28|TRBJ2-7|-|-
TGTGCCTCCAAAGGGGCAGGGTCCTACGAGCAGTACTTC
CASKGAGSYEQYF
>TRBV7-2|TRBJ2-3|TRBD2|-
TGTGCCAGCAGCCCCCGGGGCGGGAGAACGGCAGATACGCAGTATTTT
CASSPRGGRTADTQYF
>TRBV28|TRBJ1-1|-|-
TGTGCCAGCAGTCCGCCGGGGGGGATGAACACTGAAGCTTTCTTT
CASSPPGGMNTEAFF
>TRBV15|TRBJ2-3|TRBD2|-
TGTGCCACCAGCCAGACTAGCGGGAGGGCAGATACGCAGTATTTT
CATSQTSGRADTQYF
>TRBV2|TRBJ1-1|-|-
TGTGCCAGCAGTGCGGGGGTAAGCGCCGAAGCTTTCTTT
CASSAGVSAEAFF
>TRBV29-1|TRBJ2-1|-|-
TGCAGCGTTGAGGGGCGCGGCCGTATCAGCTCCTACAATGAGCAGTTCTTC
CSVEGRGRISSYNEQFF
>TRBV5-1|TRBJ2-7|TRBD2|-
TGCGCCAGCAGTGAGCGGGAGGGTGACGAGCAGTACTTC
CASSEREGDEQYF
>TRBV5-1|TRBJ1-2|-|-
TGCGCCAGCAGCTTGAGCACAAAAGACTATGGCTACACCTTC
CASSLSTKDYGYTF
>TRBV15|TRBJ1-5|-|-
TGTGCCACCAGCCGGAAGTCAGATCAGCCCCAGCATTTT
CATSRKSDQPQHF
>TRBV29-1|TRBJ1-5|-|-
TGCAGCAATCGGCGGAGCAATCAGCCCCAGCATTTT
CSNRRSNQPQHF
>TRBV5-3|TRBJ2-7|-|-
TGTGCCAGAAGCTTGGCTCTGCAATCCTACGAGCAGTACTTC
CARSLALQSYEQYF
>TRBV7-9|TRBJ2-3|TRBD2|once
TGTGCCAGCAGCTCTAGCGGGAGTTTTTTGGGTACGCAGTATTTT
CASSSSGSFLGTQYF
>TRBV18|TRBJ1-4|-|-
TGTGCCAGCTCACCCCTAGGAGGAGGGTTTGATGAAAAACTGTTTTTT
CASSPLGGGFDEKLFF
>TRBV11-2|TRBJ2-3|TRBD1|-
TGTGCCAGCAGCTTTCTCCTCGGACAGGGGGCTGGAGATACGCAGTATTTT
CASSFLLGQGAGDTQYF
>TRBV6-4|TRBJ1-4|TRBD1|-
TGTGCCAGCAGCGCGAACAGGGGGCGCGTGATTGGGGCGGGTGAAAAACTGTTTTTT
CASSANRGRVIGAGEKLFF
>TRBV5-1|TRBJ1-2|TRBD1|-
TGCGCCAGCAGCTTCTCGGGACAGGGGAACTATGGCTACACCTTC
CASSFSGQGNYGYTF
>TRBV29-1|TRBJ2-4|-|-
TGCAGCGCCCGAACAGGGAGGGACATTCAGTACTTC
CSARTGRDIQYF
>TRBV5-1|TRBJ2-5|-|-
TGCGCCAGCAGCTTGGAACCGCGAGGGGTGACGCCAGGGGGGGAGACCCAGTACTTC
CASSLEPRGVTPGGETQYF
>TRBV7-7|TRBJ2-3|TRBD1|-
TGTGCCAGCAGCTCGGACAGGGGGGATACGCAGTATTTT
CASSSDRGDTQYF
>TRBV5-7|TRBJ1-1|-|-
TGTGCCAGCAGCTTGGGCGGGGTACAAACTGAAGCTTTCTTT
CASSLGGVQTEAFF
>TRBV7-2|TRBJ2-2|-|-
TGTGCCAGCAGCTTAGTATGGAACACCGGGGAGCTGTTTTTT
CASSLVWNTGELFF
>TRBV6-5|TRBJ2-7|-|-
TGTGCCAGCAGCCGTGGACCAGGGGCTATCCACGAGCAGTACTTC
CASSRGPGAIHEQYF
>TRBV28|TRBJ1-5|TRBD1|-
TGTGCCAGCAGTTCATCCGGGACAGGCTATCAGCCCCAGCATTTT
CASSSSGTGYQPQHF
>TRBV25-1|TRBJ2-1|TRBD2|-
TGTGCCAGCAGCCATGGGCTAGCGGGAGGAGCTGAGCAGTTCTTC
CASSHGLAGGAEQFF